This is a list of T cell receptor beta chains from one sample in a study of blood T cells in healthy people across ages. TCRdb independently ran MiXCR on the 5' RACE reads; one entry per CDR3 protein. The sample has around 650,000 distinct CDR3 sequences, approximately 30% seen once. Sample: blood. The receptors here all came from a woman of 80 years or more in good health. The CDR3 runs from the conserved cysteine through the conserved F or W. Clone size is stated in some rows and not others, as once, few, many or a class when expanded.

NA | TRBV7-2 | CASSLVPSGSYNEQFF
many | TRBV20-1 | CSAWGLAGGIQYF
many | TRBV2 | CASILDRPNTEAFF
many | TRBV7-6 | CASSARLAVSYNEQFF
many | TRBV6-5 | CASSHGREQYF
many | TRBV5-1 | CASSLTHLVRYEQYF
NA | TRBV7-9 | CASSSSVNYGYTF
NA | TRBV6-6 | CASSYGAVRGGETQYF
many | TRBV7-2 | CASSLRGGDEQFF
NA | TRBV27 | CASRRDRGGHTF
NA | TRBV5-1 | CASSLAPEITEAFF
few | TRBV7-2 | CASSLGQSCYGYTF
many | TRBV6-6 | CASSPRVGGNEQFF
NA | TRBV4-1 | CASSQDGRDQYF
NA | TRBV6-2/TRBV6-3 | CASIPRVAGIGQETQYF
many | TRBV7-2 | CASSQRSGARPGQFF
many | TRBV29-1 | CSVDRTGQDEQFF
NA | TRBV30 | CAWSVYGGTEAFF